This TCR beta chain appears in the sequencing data of a study of cytomegalovirus exposure and HLA in healthy donors. General observations from the study: Analyses of presence/absence relied on an assumption of roughly uniform sequencing depth across donors.

Of note for this clone: Antigen: not known.

The germline V gene encodes CDR1 SQVTM and CDR2 ANQGSEA. The CDR3 has 12 amino acids. With 4 bases removed from V and 11 bases from J, the gap between germline ends came to 17 bases. Both 60 Vbeta primers and 13 Jbeta primers went into the PCR. The table came from immunoSEQ multiplex PCR; TCRdb's copy has only in-frame clones and leaves some out. Of fewer than 100,000 clones in the sample, roughly 80% are singletons; the top ten hold over 0.95%. All donors participated as healthy donors of bone marrow. The V call is TRBV29-1, the J call TRBJ1-1; tentatively, D is TRBD1 (6 bases). The clonotype originates from a male donor in good health and CMV-seronegative. The sequenced sample consisted of PBMCs. CDR3: CSVAPAGVGAFF. In DNA form, the CDR3 reads TGCAGCGTTGCACCCGCAGGGGTGGGGGCTTTCTTT.